Below, 26 T cell receptor beta chains from the same sample are listed, as sequenced in a study of blood T cell repertoires in COVID-19. Sequenced by immunoSEQ multiplex PCR; TCRdb stores in-frame clones only, minus some. Of around 150,000 clones listed, 70% to 90% are singletons. Specimen: peripheral blood. These receptors all come from a woman aged 45-59 years with acute or convalescent COVID-19.

The chain joins TRBV7-9 to TRBJ1-3; D gene ambiguous. The CDR3 is 15 amino acids. Trimming shortened V by 4 bases and J by 4 bases, and 14 bases separated the two germline ends. CDR1 SEHNR and CDR2 FQNEAQ come from the germline V gene (reference sequence). The CDR3 DNA follows: TGTGCCAGCAGCTCCCCCGGGGTGGGAGGAAACACCATATATTTT. Translating gives CASSSPGVGGNTIYF.

This clone showed up just once. The chain uses TRBV6-2 or TRBV6-3 and TRBJ1-5; 8 bases are shared with TRBD1. Germline-derived CDR1 and CDR2 are MNHEY and SVGEGT. V dropped 6 bases and J dropped 6; count of bases not matched to a gene: 10. This CDR3 is 15 amino acids long. CDR3 region: CASSPADRAGQPQHF. The CDR3 DNA reads as TGTGCCAGCAGCCCGGCGGACAGGGCAGGTCAGCCCCAGCATTTT.

This rearrangement joins TRBV29-1 to TRBJ2-3; a possible D gene is TRBD1 (6 bases). V was pared by 7 bases and J by 2 bases, with 19 bases between. Germline loops: CDR1 SQVTM, CDR2 ANQGSEA. The length of the CDR3 is 15 residues. The CDR3 DNA reads as TGCAGCGCGAGTGGGGGCCAAAAGTCCACAGATACGCAGTATTTT. Residues: CSASGGQKSTDTQYF.

The rearrangement uses TRBV2 and TRBJ1-4; D not certain. The CDR3 is 12 amino acids. CDR1 SNHLY and CDR2 FYNNEI come from the germline V gene. V lost 6 bases and J lost 5, with 7 bases in between. The CDR3: CASRRGNEKLFF. The CDR3 nucleotides are TGTGCCAGCAGGAGAGGGAATGAAAAACTGTTTTTT.

The CDR3 bases are TGTGCCAGCTCACCATCCCGGGACGAGCAGTACTTC. It yields the protein CASSPSRDEQYF. The chain joins TRBV18 to TRBJ2-7; no definite D call. V lost 2 bases, J lost 5 bases, and 7 bases lay in between. CDR1 is KGHSH, CDR2 LQKENI, per germline. This CDR3 has 12 amino acids.

The V and J genes are TRBV7-3 and TRBJ2-3; TRBD2 agrees at 11 bases. V shed 2 bases and J 6 bases; nucleotides not matched to a gene: 4. The CDR3 totals 15 residues. Germline CDR1 is SGHTA and CDR2 is FQGTGA. CDR3 sequence (DNA): TGTGCCAGCAGCTTACGACCTAGCGGGGGGGATACGCAGTATTTT. Encoded protein: CASSLRPSGGDTQYF.

The chain joins TRBV4-3 to TRBJ2-7; unclear D gene. Trimming removed 0 bases from V and 3 bases from J, with 9 bases in between. This CDR3 has 14 amino acids. Germline V gene lookup returns CDR1 LGHNA and CDR2 YSLEER. DNA of the CDR3: TGCGCCAGCAGCCAAGATCGAGGCTTCTACGAGCAGTACTTC. Translating it yields CASSQDRGFYEQYF.

The gene calls are TRBV3-1 (or the pseudogene TRBV3-2) and TRBJ1-1; D call uncertain. V lost 1 base to trimming and J lost 6 bases, with 18 bases between them. Looked up from germline, CDR1 is LGHDT and CDR2 is YNNKEL (reference sequence). This CDR3 has 16 residues. The CDR3 DNA is TGTGCCAGCAGCCAAGTCATAGCCTCCAATGGTCCTGAAGCTTTCTTT. This sequence encodes CASSQVIASNGPEAFF.

The chain employs TRBV7-2 and TRBJ2-1; 8 bases map to TRBD2. This CDR3 has 16 amino acids. With 4 bases clipped from V and 4 bases from J, the junction kept 9 bases outside the gene matches. Looked up from germline, CDR1 is SGHTA and CDR2 is FQGNSA. CDR3 residues: CASSSVSGTSYNEQFF. Written as DNA, the CDR3 is TGTGCCAGCAGCTCCGTGTCAGGGACTAGTTACAATGAGCAGTTCTTC. The whole variable domain, filled in from reference TRBV7-2 and TRBJ2-1, reads GAGVSQSPSNKVTEKGKDVELRCDPISGHTALYWYRQSLGQGLEFLIYFQGNSAPDKSGLPSDRFSAERTGGSVSTLTIQRTQQEDSAVYLCASSSVSGTSYNEQFFGPGTRLTVL.

The chain recombines TRBV19 with TRBJ2-3, with TRBD2 identical over 8 bases. The V gene end was trimmed by 1 base and the J gene end by 4 bases; junction bases not matched to a gene: 7. This CDR3 comprises 16 residues. The germline CDR1 and CDR2 sequences are LNHDA and SQIVND (reference sequence). As DNA, the CDR3 is TGTGCCAGTAGTATAGGTTCAGCGGGGGAATCAGATACGCAGTATTTT. It specifies CASSIGSAGESDTQYF.

The V and J genes are TRBV27 and TRBJ1-3; D might be TRBD1 (5 bases). This CDR3 contains 15 residues. Deletions cut 5 bases from V and 1 base from J, with 12 bases between. Germline lookup yields CDR1 MNHEY and CDR2 SMNVEV (reference sequence). CDR3 region: CASSLDISSGNTIYF. The CDR3 nucleotides are TGTGCCAGCAGTCTGGACATCTCTTCTGGAAACACCATATATTTT.

This sequence joins TRBV5-6 and TRBJ1-6, with 7 bases fitting TRBD1. The CDR3 totals 15 residues. Per the germline V gene, CDR1 is SGHDT and CDR2 is YYEEEE. Trimming cost V 1 base and J 9 bases; bases outside gene matches: 7. The CDR3 protein is CASSLSQTGVSPLHF. CDR3 in DNA: TGTGCCAGCAGCTTGAGTCAAACAGGGGTTTCACCCCTCCACTTT. The variable domain in full, with the rest retrieved from reference TRBV5-6 and TRBJ1-6, is DAGVTQSPTHLIKTRGQQVTLRCSPKSGHDTVSWYQQALGQGPQFIFQYYEEEERQRGNFPDRFSGHQFPNYSSELNVNALLLGDSALYLCASSLSQTGVSPLHFGNGTRLTVT.

V gene TRBV7-8 combines with J gene TRBJ2-5; D possibly corresponds to TRBD2 (5 bases). Germline-derived CDR1 and CDR2 are SGHVS and FQNEAQ. The CDR3 extends over 13 amino acids. V was shortened by 7 bases and J by 0 bases, with 9 bases between the two germline ends. The DNA of the CDR3 is TGTGCCAGCACTAGTAGCGACCAAGAGACCCAGTACTTC. Translated, it gives CASTSSDQETQYF.

This sequence joins TRBV19 and TRBJ2-7; tentatively, D is TRBD1 (5 bases). The CDR3 is 15 residues long. Trimming took 5 bases from V and 0 from J, leaving 14 bases between them. The germline V gene has CDR1 LNHDA and CDR2 SQIVND (reference sequence). The CDR3 protein is CASSGTQDFSYEQYF. The CDR3 region has the DNA TGTGCCAGTAGTGGCACACAGGATTTCTCCTACGAGCAGTACTTC.

This sequence joins TRBV6-5 and TRBJ2-7; 12 bases match TRBD2. The V gene end was trimmed by 8 bases and the J gene end by 3 bases; junction bases not matched to a gene: 5. CDR1 is MNHEY and CDR2 is SVGAGI in the germline V gene. The CDR3 loop spans 14 amino acids. The CDR3 DNA follows: TGTGCCAGCGTAATGACTAGCGGGGGCTACGAGCAGTACTTC. Residues: CASVMTSGGYEQYF.

CDR3 loop: CASSFGAKNSPLHF. DNA of the CDR3: TGTGCCAGCAGTTTTGGGGCTAAAAATTCACCCCTCCACTTT. The rearrangement joins TRBV28 to TRBJ1-6, with D perhaps TRBD1 (5 bases). Trimming cost V 3 bases and J 7 bases, with 10 bases left between them. Germline V gene data show CDR1 as MDHEN and CDR2 as SYDVKM. The CDR3 totals 14 residues.

The CDR3 sequence: CASSERGPTVQPQHF. The CDR3 DNA is TGCGCCAGCAGTGAAAGGGGGCCCACCGTTCAGCCCCAGCATTTT. This rearrangement joins TRBV10-2 to TRBJ1-5; TRBD1 agrees at 7 bases. Germline lookup yields CDR1 WSHSY and CDR2 SAAADI. Germline trimming cut 3 bases from V and 6 bases from J; bases unmatched to any gene: 8. This CDR3 region has 15 residues.

The rearrangement joins TRBV5-6 to TRBJ1-6; TRBD1 matches at 7 bases. The germline gives CDR1 SGHDT, CDR2 YYEEEE. This CDR3 has 17 amino acids. Trimming at V came to 0 bases and at J to 4 bases, leaving 7 bases not matched to a gene. The CDR3 here is CASSLGQGGIYNSPLHF. CDR3 sequence (DNA): TGTGCCAGCAGCTTGGGGCAGGGGGGTATATATAATTCACCCCTCCACTTT.

J is TRBJ1-1 and V is TRBV21-1; TRBD1, the D gene given by the table, was not confirmed from the DNA. TRBV21-1 is reported as a pseudogene. The CDR3 is 16 amino acids. The CDR3 loop reads CASSKKGGQLGTEAFF. CDR3 nucleotides: TGTGCCAGCAGCAAAAAGGGGGGACAGCTGGGCACTGAAGCTTTCTTT.

The chain is built from TRBV7-2 and TRBJ1-1, with unresolved D. This CDR3 contains 14 residues. With 4 bases removed from V and 6 bases from J, the gap between germline ends came to 15 bases. Per the germline V gene, CDR1 is SGHTA and CDR2 is FQGNSA. This CDR3 reads CASSSPGIVAEAFF. CDR3 nucleotides: TGTGCCAGCAGCTCCCCGGGAATTGTGGCTGAAGCTTTCTTT. Drawing the rest from reference TRBV7-2 and TRBJ1-1, the complete variable domain is GAGVSQSPSNKVTEKGKDVELRCDPISGHTALYWYRQSLGQGLEFLIYFQGNSAPDKSGLPSDRFSAERTGGSVSTLTIQRTQQEDSAVYLCASSSPGIVAEAFFGQGTRLTVV.

The V gene is TRBV19, the J gene TRBJ2-7; 7 bases fit TRBD1. CDR1 and CDR2 (germline): LNHDA, SQIVND (reference sequence). Trimming at V came to 1 base and at J to 1 base, leaving 13 bases not matched to a gene. The CDR3 is 18 amino acids. This CDR3 is CASSIAPQGQYDSYEQYF. The CDR3 DNA sequence: TGTGCCAGTAGTATAGCCCCACAGGGACAGTACGATTCCTACGAGCAGTACTTC.

The CDR3 DNA follows: TGTGCCAGCAGTTACCAAACAGGGGTAACCGAGCAGTACTTC. This translates into CASSYQTGVTEQYF. This chain links TRBV6-2 or TRBV6-3 with TRBJ2-7, with 7 positions matching TRBD1. CDR1 is MNHEY and CDR2 is SVGEGT in the germline V gene. The ends lost 2 bases at V and 6 bases at J; junction bases unmatched: 7. The CDR3 totals 14 residues.

This clone was seen just once. The CDR3 coding sequence is TGTGCCAGCAGCTTGGGGGGGGAGCGGCCCCAGCATTTT. Encoded protein: CASSLGGERPQHF. The chain uses TRBV11-2 and TRBJ1-5; a weak D match, TRBD1 (5 bases). Trimming shortened V by 3 bases and J by 9 bases, and 12 bases separated the two germline ends. The CDR3 spans 13 residues. The V gene's germline CDR1 is SGHAT and CDR2 FQNNGV.

The chain joins TRBV6-5 to TRBJ1-4; a weak D match, TRBD1 (6 bases). From germline, CDR1 is MNHEY and CDR2 SVGAGI. The V and J ends lost 2 bases and 3 bases respectively, with 13 bases between them. The length of the CDR3 is 16 residues. The CDR3 DNA follows: TGTGCCAGCAGTTACAGCCACAGGGATGCTAATGAAAAACTGTTTTTT. Translation: CASSYSHRDANEKLFF.

This sequence joins TRBV6-5 and TRBJ2-1; 8 bases line up with TRBD1. V was pared by 7 bases and J by 6 bases, with 11 bases of the junction left unmatched. Germline values: CDR1 MNHEY, CDR2 SVGAGI. The CDR3 length is 15 residues. In DNA form, the CDR3 reads TGTGCCAGCACCTCGTCACCGACAGGGGCCAATGAGCAGTTCTTC. As protein: CASTSSPTGANEQFF.

The V gene is TRBV7-2, the J gene TRBJ2-7, with TRBD2 matching over 8 bases. The CDR3 has 15 residues. Germline CDR1 SGHTA, CDR2 FQGNSA. The trim removed 0 bases at V and 6 bases at J, leaving 7 bases unmatched. Here the CDR3 DNA reads TGTGCCAGCAGCTTAGCTCGAGCGGGGGAAGGCGAGCAGTACTTC. This sequence encodes CASSLARAGEGEQYF.